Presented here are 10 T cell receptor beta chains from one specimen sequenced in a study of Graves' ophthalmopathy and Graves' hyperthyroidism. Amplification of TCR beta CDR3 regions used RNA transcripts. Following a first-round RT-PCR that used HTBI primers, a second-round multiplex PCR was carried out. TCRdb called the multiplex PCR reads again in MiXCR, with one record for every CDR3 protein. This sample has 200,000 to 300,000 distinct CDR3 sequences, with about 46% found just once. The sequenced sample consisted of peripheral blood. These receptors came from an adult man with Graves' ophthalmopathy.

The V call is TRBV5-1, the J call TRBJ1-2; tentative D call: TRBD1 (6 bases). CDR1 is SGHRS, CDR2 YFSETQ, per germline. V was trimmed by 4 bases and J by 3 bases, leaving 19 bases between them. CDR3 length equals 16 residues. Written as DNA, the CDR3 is TGCGCCAGCAGCGGAACCGTACAGGGTACCGACTATGGCTACACCTTC. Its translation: CASSGTVQGTDYGYTF. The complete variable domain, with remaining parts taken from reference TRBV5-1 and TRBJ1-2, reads KAGVTQTPRYLIKTRGQQVTLSCSPISGHRSVSWYQQTPGQGLQFLFEYFSETQRNKGNFPGRFSGRQFSNSRSEMNVSTLELGDSALYLCASSGTVQGTDYGYTFGSGTRLTVV.

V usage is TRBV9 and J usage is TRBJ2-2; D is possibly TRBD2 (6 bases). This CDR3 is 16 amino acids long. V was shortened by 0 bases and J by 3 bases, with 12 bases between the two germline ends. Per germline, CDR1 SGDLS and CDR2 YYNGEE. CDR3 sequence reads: CASSVEEGTYTGELFF. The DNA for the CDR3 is TGTGCCAGCAGCGTAGAGGAGGGGACCTACACCGGGGAGCTGTTTTTT.

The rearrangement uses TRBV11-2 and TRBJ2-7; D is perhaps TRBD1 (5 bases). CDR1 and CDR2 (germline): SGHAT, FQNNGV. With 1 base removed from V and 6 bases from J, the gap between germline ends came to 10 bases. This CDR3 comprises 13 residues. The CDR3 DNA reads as TGTGCCAGCAGCTTAGCCAGGGTCACCGAGCAGTACTTC. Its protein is CASSLARVTEQYF.

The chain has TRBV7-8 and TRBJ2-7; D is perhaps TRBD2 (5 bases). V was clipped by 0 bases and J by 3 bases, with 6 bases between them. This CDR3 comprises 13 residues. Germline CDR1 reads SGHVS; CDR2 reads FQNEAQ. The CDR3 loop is CASSLALVYEQYF. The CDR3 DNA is TGTGCCAGCAGCTTAGCACTAGTCTACGAGCAGTACTTC.

CDR3 coding DNA: TGTGCCAGCAGCCCCACCGCCATGACAGGGTACTACGAGCAGTACTTC. Translating it yields CASSPTAMTGYYEQYF. V and J are TRBV5-5 and TRBJ2-7; 7 nucleotides match TRBD1. Trimming at V came to 4 bases and at J to 3 bases, leaving 13 bases not matched to a gene. The CDR3 has 16 amino acids. The germline CDR1 and CDR2 sequences are SGHKS and YYEKEE (reference sequence).

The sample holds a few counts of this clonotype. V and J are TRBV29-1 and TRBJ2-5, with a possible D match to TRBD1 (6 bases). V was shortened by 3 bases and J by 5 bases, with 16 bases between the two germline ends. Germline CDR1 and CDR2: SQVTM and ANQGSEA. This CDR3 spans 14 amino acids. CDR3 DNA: TGCAGCGTTGAGGTACAGGGAGTTGGGGAGACCCAGTACTTC. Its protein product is CSVEVQGVGETQYF.

The CDR3 is CASSADDGYTF. The CDR3 DNA follows: TGTGCCAGCTCAGCGGACGATGGCTACACCTTC. The chain carries TRBV18 and TRBJ1-2; D unclear. This CDR3 spans 11 amino acids. V lost 5 bases and J lost 6, with 7 bases in between. Germline V gene lookup returns CDR1 KGHSH and CDR2 LQKENI.

The CDR3 DNA follows: TGCAGTGCTAGTGAGGACACTGAAGCTTTCTTT. Translated, it gives CSASEDTEAFF. This sequence joins TRBV20-1 and TRBJ1-1, with unresolved D. V lost 3 bases to trimming and J lost 3 bases, with 5 bases between them. The length of the CDR3 is 11 residues. Germline CDR1 DFQATT, CDR2 SNEGSKA (reference sequence).

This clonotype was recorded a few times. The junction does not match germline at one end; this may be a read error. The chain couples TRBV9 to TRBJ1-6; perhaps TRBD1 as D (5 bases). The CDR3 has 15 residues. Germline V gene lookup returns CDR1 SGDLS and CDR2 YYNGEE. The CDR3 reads CASSQDLKGTSPLHF. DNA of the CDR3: TGCGCCAGCAGCCAAGATCTGAAGGGGACTTCACCCCTCCACTTT. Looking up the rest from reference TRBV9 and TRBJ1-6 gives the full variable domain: DSGVTQTPKHLITATGQRVTLRCSPRSGDLSVYWYQQSLDQGLQFLIQYYNGEERAKGNILERFSAQQFPDLHSELNLSSLELGDSALYFCASSQDLKGTSPLHFGNGTRLTVT.

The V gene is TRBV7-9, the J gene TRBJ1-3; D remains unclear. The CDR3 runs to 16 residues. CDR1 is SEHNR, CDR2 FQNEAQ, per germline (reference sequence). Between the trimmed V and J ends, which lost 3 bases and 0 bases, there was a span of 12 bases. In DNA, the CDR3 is TGTGCCAGCAGCTTTCCTCAGGTCCCCTCTGGAAACACCATATATTTT. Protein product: CASSFPQVPSGNTIYF.